This T cell receptor beta chain emerged from a study of post-analysis software for immune sequencing data. Unique molecular identifiers tagged the TCR beta cDNA libraries. TCRdb re-analysed the PCR reads in MiXCR, keeping a single row per CDR3 protein. The repertoire holds 150,000 to 200,000 distinct CDR3 sequences, with under 40% as singletons. This CDR3 has 16 amino acids. V trimming: 0 bases; J trimming: 3 bases; junction bases outside the gene matches: 3. The germline gives CDR1 LGHNA, CDR2 YSLEER. This clonotype has just a few counts. This chain uses TRBV4-3 with TRBJ2-7; 12 bases agree with TRBD2. Here the sequenced sample was blood, taken after autologous hematopoietic stem cell transplantation. The receptor was derived from a girl aged 10-17 years with multiple sclerosis. CDR3: CASSQESTSGSYEQYF. DNA of the CDR3: TGCGCCAGCAGCCAAGAGTCGACTAGCGGGAGCTACGAGCAGTACTTC.